One T cell receptor (beta chain) is described in this entry. Its antigen is not identified. Triplicates of about 280,000 cells were sorted from each CD8+ T cell subset. The CDR3 is 16 residues long. This record comes from a study of CXCR3-negative and CXCR3-positive naive CD8 T cells. Study-level points and caveats: A higher hydrophobicity marked the TRB CDR3s of CXCR3-positive naive cells versus CXCR3-negative naive cells.

The libraries of TRB cDNA were prepared using 5' RACE with UMI labels. TCRdb re-called the 5' RACE reads; one entry per CDR3 protein, DNA not given. The sample totals under 150,000 distinct CDR3 sequences. The sample taken for sequencing was naive CXCR3+ CD8+ T cells from blood. Indicated subset: CD45RO-CCR7+CD27+CD95- naive CD8+ T cells expressing CXCR3 (TNR3+). This chain uses TRBV12-3 or TRBV12-4 with TRBJ2-3; TCRdb's D call of TRBD2 is untestable without DNA. This TCR was sampled from a human donor in good health. Some clones in this sample may be carry-over from other donors' samples. The CDR3 is CASRGPASNSTDTQYF.